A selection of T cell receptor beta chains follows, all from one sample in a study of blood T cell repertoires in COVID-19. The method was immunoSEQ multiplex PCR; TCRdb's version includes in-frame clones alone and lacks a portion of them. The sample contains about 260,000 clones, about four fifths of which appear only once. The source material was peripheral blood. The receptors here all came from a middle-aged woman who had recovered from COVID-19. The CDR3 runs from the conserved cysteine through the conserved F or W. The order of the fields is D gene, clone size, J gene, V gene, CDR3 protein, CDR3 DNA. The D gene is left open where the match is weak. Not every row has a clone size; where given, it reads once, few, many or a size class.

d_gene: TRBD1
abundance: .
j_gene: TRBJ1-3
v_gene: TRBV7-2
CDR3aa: CASSYPQGTGNTIYF
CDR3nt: TGTGCCAGCAGTTACCCACAGGGGACTGGAAACACCATATATTTT

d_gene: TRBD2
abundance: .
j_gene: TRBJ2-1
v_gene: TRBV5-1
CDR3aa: CASSLSTSGNEQFF
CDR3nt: TGCGCCAGCAGCCTATCGACTAGCGGGAATGAGCAGTTCTTC

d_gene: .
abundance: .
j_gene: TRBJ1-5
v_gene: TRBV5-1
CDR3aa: CASSLEGTTNQPQHF
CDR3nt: TGCGCCAGCAGCTTGGAAGGGACAACGAATCAGCCCCAGCATTTT

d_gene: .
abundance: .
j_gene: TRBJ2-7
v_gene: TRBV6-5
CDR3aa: CASRPETGSSYEQYF
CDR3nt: TGTGCCAGCAGACCCGAGACAGGTAGCTCCTACGAGCAGTACTTC

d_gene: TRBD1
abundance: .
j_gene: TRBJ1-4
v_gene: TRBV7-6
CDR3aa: CASSYSLGRGRTNEKLFF
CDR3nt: TGTGCCAGCAGCTACAGTCTGGGCAGGGGGAGGACTAATGAAAAACTGTTTTTT

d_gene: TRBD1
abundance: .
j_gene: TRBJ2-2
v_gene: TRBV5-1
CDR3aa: CASSLVTGGSGELFF
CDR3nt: TGCGCCAGCAGCTTGGTTACAGGGGGCTCCGGGGAGCTGTTTTTT

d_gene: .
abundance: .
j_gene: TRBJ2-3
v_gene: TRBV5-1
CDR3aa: CASSFSSSLPDTQYF
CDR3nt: TGCGCCAGCAGCTTCTCTAGTAGTTTGCCAGATACGCAGTATTTT

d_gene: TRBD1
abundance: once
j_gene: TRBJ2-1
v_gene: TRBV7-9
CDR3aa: CASSLVTGTGDNEQFF
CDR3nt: TGTGCCAGCAGCTTAGTGACCGGGACAGGTGACAATGAGCAGTTCTTC

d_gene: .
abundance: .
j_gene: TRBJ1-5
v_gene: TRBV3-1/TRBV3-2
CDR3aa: CASSQDLGQPQHF
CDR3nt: TGTGCCAGCAGCCAAGATCTCGGGCAGCCCCAGCATTTT

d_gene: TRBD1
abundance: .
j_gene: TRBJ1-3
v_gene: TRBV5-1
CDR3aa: CASSTTGDVGNTIYF
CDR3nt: TGCGCCAGCAGCACAACAGGGGATGTCGGAAACACCATATATTTT

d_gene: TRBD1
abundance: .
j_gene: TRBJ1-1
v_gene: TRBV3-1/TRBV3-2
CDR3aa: CASSRRQGAEAFF
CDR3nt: TGTGCCAGCAGCCGACGACAGGGGGCTGAAGCTTTCTTT

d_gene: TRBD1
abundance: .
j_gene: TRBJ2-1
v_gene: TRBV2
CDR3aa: CASSEAQAGGHEQFF
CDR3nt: TGTGCCAGCAGTGAAGCTCAGGCAGGGGGCCATGAGCAGTTCTTC

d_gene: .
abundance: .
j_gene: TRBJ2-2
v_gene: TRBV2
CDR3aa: CASTAERGTGELFF
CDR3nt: TGTGCCAGCACGGCAGAAAGGGGTACCGGGGAGCTGTTTTTT

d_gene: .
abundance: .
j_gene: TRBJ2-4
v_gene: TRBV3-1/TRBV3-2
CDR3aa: CASSQEDTRNIQYF
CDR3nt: TGTGCCAGCAGCCAAGAGGACACGCGCAACATTCAGTACTTC

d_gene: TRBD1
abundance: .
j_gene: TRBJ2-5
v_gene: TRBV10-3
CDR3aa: CAIMGTEQETQYF
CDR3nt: TGTGCCATCATGGGGACAGAGCAAGAGACCCAGTACTTC

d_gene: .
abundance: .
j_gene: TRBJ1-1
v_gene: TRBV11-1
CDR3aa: CASSLTGNTEAFF
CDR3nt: TGTGCCAGCAGCTTGACAGGGAACACTGAAGCTTTCTTT

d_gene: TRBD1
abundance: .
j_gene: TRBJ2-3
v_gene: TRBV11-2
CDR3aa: CASSGQASQLSTQYF
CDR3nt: TGTGCCAGCAGTGGACAGGCCTCCCAGTTGAGTACGCAGTATTTT

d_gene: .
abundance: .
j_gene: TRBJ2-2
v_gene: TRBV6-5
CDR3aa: CASAGRGKNTGELFF
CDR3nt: TGTGCCAGCGCAGGTCGGGGGAAGAACACCGGGGAGCTGTTTTTT

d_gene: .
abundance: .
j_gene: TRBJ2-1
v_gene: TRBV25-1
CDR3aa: CASIAQGTEQFF
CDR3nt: TGTGCCAGCATCGCTCAGGGCACTGAGCAGTTCTTC

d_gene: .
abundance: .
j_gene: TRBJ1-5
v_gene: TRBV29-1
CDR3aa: CSVVPDSNQPQHF
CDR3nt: TGCAGCGTTGTCCCAGATAGCAATCAGCCCCAGCATTTT

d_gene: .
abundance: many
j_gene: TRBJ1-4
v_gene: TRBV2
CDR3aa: CASSDSDLSRALFF
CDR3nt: TGTGCCAGCAGTGACTCGGACCTATCGCGGGCCCTGTTTTTT

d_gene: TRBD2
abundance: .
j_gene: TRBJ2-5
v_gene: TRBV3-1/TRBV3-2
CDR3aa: CASSPSGGQETQYF
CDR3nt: TGTGCCAGCAGCCCGTCGGGGGGTCAAGAGACCCAGTACTTC

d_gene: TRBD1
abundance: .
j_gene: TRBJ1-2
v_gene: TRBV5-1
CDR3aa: CASSLGVGQPNYGYTF
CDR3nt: TGCGCCAGCAGCTTGGGTGTGGGACAGCCTAACTATGGCTACACCTTC

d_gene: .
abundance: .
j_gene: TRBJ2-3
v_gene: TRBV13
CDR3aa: CASSSWTNTDTQYF
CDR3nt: TGTGCCAGCAGCAGTTGGACTAACACAGATACGCAGTATTTT

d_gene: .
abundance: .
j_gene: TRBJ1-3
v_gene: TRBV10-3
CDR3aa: CAISEGGVSGNTIYF
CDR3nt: TGTGCCATCAGTGAGGGAGGGGTCTCTGGAAACACCATATATTTT

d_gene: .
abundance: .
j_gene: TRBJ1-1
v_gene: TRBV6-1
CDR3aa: CASSPEGVNTEAFF
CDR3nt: TGTGCCAGCAGTCCAGAGGGAGTGAACACTGAAGCTTTCTTT

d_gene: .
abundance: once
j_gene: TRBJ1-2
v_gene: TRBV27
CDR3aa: CASSFSGREVQGYTF
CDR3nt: TGTGCCAGCAGTTTTTCGGGCAGGGAGGTTCAGGGCTACACCTTC

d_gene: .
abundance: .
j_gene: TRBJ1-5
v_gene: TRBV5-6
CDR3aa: CASSLGAGNQPQHF
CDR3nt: TGTGCCAGCAGCTTGGGAGCGGGCAATCAGCCCCAGCATTTT